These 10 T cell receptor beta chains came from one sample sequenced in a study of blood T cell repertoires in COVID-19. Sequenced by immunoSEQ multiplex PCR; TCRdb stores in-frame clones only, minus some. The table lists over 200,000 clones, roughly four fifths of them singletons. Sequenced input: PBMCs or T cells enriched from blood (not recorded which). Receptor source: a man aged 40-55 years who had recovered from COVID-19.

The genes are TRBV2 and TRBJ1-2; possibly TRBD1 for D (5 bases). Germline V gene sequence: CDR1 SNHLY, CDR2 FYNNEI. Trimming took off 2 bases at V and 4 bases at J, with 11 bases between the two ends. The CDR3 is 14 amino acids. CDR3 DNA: TGTGCCAGCAGTGAACGGGGGAGCACCTATGGCTACACCTTC. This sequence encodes CASSERGSTYGYTF.

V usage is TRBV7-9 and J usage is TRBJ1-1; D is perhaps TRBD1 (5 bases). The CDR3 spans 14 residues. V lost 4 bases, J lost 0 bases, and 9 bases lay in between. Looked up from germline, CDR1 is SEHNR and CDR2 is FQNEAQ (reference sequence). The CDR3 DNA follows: TGTGCCAGCAGCTCTACAGGTTTGAACACTGAAGCTTTCTTT. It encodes CASSSTGLNTEAFF.

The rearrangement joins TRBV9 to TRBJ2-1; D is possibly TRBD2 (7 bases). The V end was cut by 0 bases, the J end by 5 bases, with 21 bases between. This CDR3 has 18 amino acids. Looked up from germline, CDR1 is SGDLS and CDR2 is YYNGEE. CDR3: CASSVAPFRAGANNEQFF. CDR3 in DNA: TGTGCCAGCAGCGTAGCTCCGTTCCGTGCGGGGGCAAACAATGAGCAGTTCTTC.

The CDR3 nucleotides are TGTGCCAGCAGCATAGGACTAGCGGGAGGGCCGAGTGAGCAGTTCTTC. Translated, it gives CASSIGLAGGPSEQFF. The rearrangement joins TRBV5-4 to TRBJ2-1, with 15 bases that match TRBD2. Per germline, CDR1 SGHNT and CDR2 YYREEE (reference sequence). The CDR3 is 16 residues long. J lost 9 bases, V lost 4 bases, and 8 bases had no gene match.

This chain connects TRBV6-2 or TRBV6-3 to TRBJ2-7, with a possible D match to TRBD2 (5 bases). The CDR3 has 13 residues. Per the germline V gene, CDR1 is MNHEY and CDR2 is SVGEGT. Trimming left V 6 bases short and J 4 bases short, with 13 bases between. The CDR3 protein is CASSRTSLYEQYF. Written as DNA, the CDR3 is TGTGCCAGCAGCCGAACTAGTCTGTACGAGCAGTACTTC.

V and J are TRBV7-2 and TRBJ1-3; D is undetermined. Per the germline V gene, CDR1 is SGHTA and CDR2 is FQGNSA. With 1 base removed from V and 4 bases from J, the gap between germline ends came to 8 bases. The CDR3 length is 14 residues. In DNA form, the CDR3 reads TGTGCCAGCAGCTTAGGGCCTCTCGGAAACACCATATATTTT. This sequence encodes CASSLGPLGNTIYF.

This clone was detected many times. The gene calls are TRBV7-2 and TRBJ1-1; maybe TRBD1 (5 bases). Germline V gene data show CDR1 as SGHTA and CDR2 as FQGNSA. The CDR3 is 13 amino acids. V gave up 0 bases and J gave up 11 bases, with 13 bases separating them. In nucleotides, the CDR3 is TGTGCCAGCAGCTTAGCAGTTCAGGGAAGCGCTTTCTTT. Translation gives CASSLAVQGSAFF.

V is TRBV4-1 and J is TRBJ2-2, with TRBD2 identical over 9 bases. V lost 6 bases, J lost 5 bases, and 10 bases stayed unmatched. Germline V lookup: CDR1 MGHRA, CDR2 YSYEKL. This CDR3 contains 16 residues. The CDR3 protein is CASRPSGGLNTGELFF. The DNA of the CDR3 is TGCGCCAGCAGGCCCAGCGGGGGGCTGAATACCGGGGAGCTGTTTTTT.

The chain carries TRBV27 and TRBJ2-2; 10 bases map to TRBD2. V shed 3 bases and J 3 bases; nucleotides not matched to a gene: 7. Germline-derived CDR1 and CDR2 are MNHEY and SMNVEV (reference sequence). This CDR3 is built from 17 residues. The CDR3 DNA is TGTGCCAGCAGTTTGCGACTAGCGGGTGTTTACACCGGGGAGCTGTTTTTT. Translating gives CASSLRLAGVYTGELFF.

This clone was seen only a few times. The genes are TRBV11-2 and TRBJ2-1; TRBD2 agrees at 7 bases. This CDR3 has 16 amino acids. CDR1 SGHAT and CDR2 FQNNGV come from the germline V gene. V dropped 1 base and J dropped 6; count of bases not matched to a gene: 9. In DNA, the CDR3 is TGTGCCAGCAGCTTAGGGGCGGGAGTCGGGTCCAATGAGCAGTTCTTC. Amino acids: CASSLGAGVGSNEQFF.